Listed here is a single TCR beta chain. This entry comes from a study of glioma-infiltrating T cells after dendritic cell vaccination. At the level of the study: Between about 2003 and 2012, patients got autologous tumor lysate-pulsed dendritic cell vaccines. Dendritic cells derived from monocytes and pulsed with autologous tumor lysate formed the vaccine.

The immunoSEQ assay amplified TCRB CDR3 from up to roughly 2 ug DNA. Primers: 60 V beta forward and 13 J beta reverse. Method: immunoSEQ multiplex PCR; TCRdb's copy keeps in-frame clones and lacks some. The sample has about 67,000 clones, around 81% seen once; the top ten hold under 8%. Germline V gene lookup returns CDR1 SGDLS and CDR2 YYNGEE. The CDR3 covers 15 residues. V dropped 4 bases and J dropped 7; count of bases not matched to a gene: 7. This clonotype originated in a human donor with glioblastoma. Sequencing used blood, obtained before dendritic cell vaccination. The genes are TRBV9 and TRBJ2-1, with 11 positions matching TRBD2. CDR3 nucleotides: TGTGCCAGCAGCCCTCATAGCGGGGGGGCAAATGAGCAGTTCTTC. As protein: CASSPHSGGANEQFF.